The sequence of this T cell receptor beta chain was determined in a study of memory CD4+ T cells and cytomegalovirus serostatus. Single viable CD3+CD4+CD8-CD45RO+ cells were sorted as the memory CD4+ T cells. Measured with immunoSEQ multiplex PCR; TCRdb has only the in-frame clones, and not every one. Of approximately 61,000 clones in the sample, around three quarters are singletons; the top ten hold less than 0.6%. V shed 1 base and J shed 2 bases, with 12 bases lying between them. The CDR3 contains 15 residues. CDR1 is SGHTA, CDR2 FQGNSA, per germline. The V call is TRBV7-2, the J call TRBJ2-7; no definite D call. This clonotype was sampled from an adult in good health and CMV-seronegative. Some clones in this sample may be carry-over from other donors' samples. The sample consisted of memory CD4+ T cells from blood. The CDR3 bases are TGTGCCAGCAGCTTAGATTTCGGAAGCACCTACGAGCAGTACTTC. It specifies CASSLDFGSTYEQYF.